One sample yielded the 27 T cell receptor beta chains listed below, sequenced in a study of cytomegalovirus exposure and HLA in healthy donors. The PCR contained 60 Vbeta and 13 Jbeta primers. TCRdb's table, derived via immunoSEQ multiplex PCR, lists solely in-frame clones and lacks some. The sample lists under 85,000 clones; 65% to 80% were seen once. Sequences were obtained from PBMCs. The receptors come from a man aged 40-55 years in good health and CMV-seropositive.

This rearrangement joins TRBV2 to TRBJ1-1, with TRBD1 identical over 10 bases. The CDR3 loop spans 15 amino acids. Germline values: CDR1 SNHLY, CDR2 FYNNEI. Losses at the gene ends were 6 bases for V and 6 bases for J; bases not matched to a gene: 10. The CDR3: CASRYFDRGHAEAFF. In nucleotides, the CDR3 is TGTGCCAGCAGATACTTCGACAGGGGGCATGCTGAAGCTTTCTTT.

This clone appeared a few times. The chain joins TRBV30 to TRBJ1-4; TRBD1 matches at 7 bases. From germline, CDR1 is GTSNPN and CDR2 SVGIG (reference sequence). The CDR3 length is 16 residues. Unmatched junction bases numbered 7, after V lost 3 bases and J lost 0 bases. The CDR3 region is CAWSGDSAATNEKLFF. CDR3 coding DNA: TGTGCCTGGAGCGGGGACAGCGCCGCAACTAATGAAAAACTGTTTTTT.

Here the CDR3 DNA reads TGCAGCGCTCCCACAGGGAGCTATGGCTACACCTTC. Its protein is CSAPTGSYGYTF. V is TRBV29-1 and J is TRBJ1-2; weak D call: TRBD1 (6 bases). The CDR3 covers 12 residues. Germline V lookup: CDR1 SQVTM, CDR2 ANQGSEA. V was pared by 7 bases and J by 4 bases, with 13 bases between.

This clone was recorded a few times. The gene calls are TRBV27 and TRBJ2-1; 7 bases line up with TRBD1. J lost 10 bases, V lost 8 bases, and 8 bases had no gene match. The germline gives CDR1 MNHEY, CDR2 SMNVEV (reference sequence). The CDR3 extends over 12 amino acids. CDR3: CASSNRGREQFF. The CDR3 DNA is TGTGCCAGCTCTAACAGGGGTCGGGAGCAGTTCTTC.

V usage is TRBV4-3 and J usage is TRBJ2-3, with TRBD2 matching over 13 bases. The CDR3 extends over 16 amino acids. V gave up 0 bases and J gave up 3 bases; unmatched junction bases: 0. The germline V gene has CDR1 LGHNA and CDR2 YSLEER. As DNA, the CDR3 is TGCGCCAGCAGCCAAGAACTAGCGGGGGGGACAGATACGCAGTATTTT. It yields the protein CASSQELAGGTDTQYF.

The chain is built from TRBV27 and TRBJ2-1; 11 bases agree with TRBD2. The V gene end was trimmed by 5 bases and the J gene end by 9 bases; junction bases not matched to a gene: 9. CDR3 size: 15 residues. Germline V gene sequence: CDR1 MNHEY, CDR2 SMNVEV (reference sequence). In DNA, the CDR3 is TGTGCCAGCAGTGAACTAGCGGGAGTTGTAGGTGAGCAGTTCTTC. This translates into CASSELAGVVGEQFF.

In this sample, this clone turned up once. V usage is TRBV11-2 and J usage is TRBJ1-2; tentative D call: TRBD1 (6 bases). V was shortened by 4 bases and J by 4 bases, with 19 bases between the two germline ends. Germline values: CDR1 SGHAT, CDR2 FQNNGV. CDR3 length: 16 amino acids. The CDR3 sequence: CASSSSWGRDTYGYTF. In nucleotides, the CDR3 is TGTGCCAGCAGCTCTAGTTGGGGCCGGGACACCTATGGCTACACCTTC.

J is TRBJ2-1 and V is TRBV19; tentative D call: TRBD2 (5 bases). Trimming pared 4 bases from V and 4 bases from J, leaving 20 bases between. Per germline, CDR1 LNHDA and CDR2 SQIVND (reference sequence). This CDR3 region has 17 residues. In DNA form, the CDR3 reads TGTGCCAGTAGTAAGGAGGCCCTCCCCAAGCCTTACAATGAGCAGTTCTTC. It specifies CASSKEALPKPYNEQFF. Looking up the rest from reference TRBV19 and TRBJ2-1 gives the full variable domain: DGGITQSPKYLFRKEGQNVTLSCEQNLNHDAMYWYRQDPGQGLRLIYYSQIVNDFQKGDIAEGYSVSREKKESFPLTVTSAQKNPTAFYLCASSKEALPKPYNEQFFGPGTRLTVL.

This clone was counted only a few times. The chain couples TRBV7-9 to TRBJ2-7; 10 positions match TRBD2. After removal of 4 bases from V and 5 bases from J, the junction contained 5 bases not matched to a gene. The CDR3 has 14 amino acids. Germline CDR1 is SEHNR and CDR2 is FQNEAQ (reference sequence). The CDR3 here is CASSWSGTSDEQYF. The CDR3 DNA sequence: TGTGCCAGCAGCTGGTCCGGGACTAGCGACGAGCAGTACTTC.

This clone has only a few counts. The V call is TRBV5-1, the J call TRBJ1-2; 7 bases match TRBD1. This CDR3 spans 14 amino acids. V gave up 0 bases and J gave up 4 bases; unmatched junction bases: 3. Germline V lookup: CDR1 SGHRS, CDR2 YFSETQ. The DNA of the CDR3 is TGCGCCAGCAGCTTGGGGGGACAGTCCTATGGCTACACCTTC. It translates to CASSLGGQSYGYTF.

Here the CDR3 reads CASSFLGDNEQFF. CDR3 DNA sequence: TGTGCCAGCAGTTTCCTGGGAGACAATGAGCAGTTCTTC. The chain employs TRBV6-6 and TRBJ2-1; perhaps TRBD2 as D (5 bases). Trimming cost V 4 bases and J 5 bases, with 9 bases left between them. The CDR3 is 13 residues long. Per germline, CDR1 MNHNY and CDR2 SVGAGI (reference sequence).

This clone was counted between two and nine times. J is TRBJ2-7 and V is TRBV5-4; D possibly corresponds to TRBD1 (6 bases). V was clipped by 1 base and J by 6 bases, with 17 bases between them. The CDR3 is 15 residues long. CDR1 is SGHNT and CDR2 is YYREEE in the germline V gene (reference sequence). The CDR3 region is CASSLYSTGTPEQYF. The CDR3 DNA reads as TGTGCCAGCAGCTTGTATTCCACAGGGACCCCCGAGCAGTACTTC.

This chain connects TRBV5-4 to TRBJ1-1, with a tentative D call TRBD1 (5 bases). CDR1 and CDR2 (germline): SGHNT, YYREEE (reference sequence). V was trimmed by 2 bases and J by 4 bases, leaving 12 bases between them. The CDR3 contains 14 residues. The CDR3 loop is CASSFHRGGTEAFF. The CDR3 coding sequence is TGTGCCAGCAGCTTCCATCGCGGGGGCACTGAAGCTTTCTTT. The full variable domain, in which reference TRBV5-4 and TRBJ1-1 provide the parts outside the CDR3, is ETGVTQSPTHLIKTRGQQVTLRCSSQSGHNTVSWYQQALGQGPQFIFQYYREEENGRGNFPPRFSGLQFPNYSSELNVNALELDDSALYLCASSFHRGGTEAFFGQGTRLTVV.

This chain links TRBV6-5 with TRBJ2-3; D possibly corresponds to TRBD1 (6 bases). This CDR3 has 13 amino acids. The germline V and J ends were trimmed by 8 bases and 4 bases, with 13 bases remaining between them. Looked up from germline, CDR1 is MNHEY and CDR2 is SVGAGI. The CDR3 reads CASALPGADTQYF. DNA of the CDR3: TGTGCCAGCGCGCTCCCAGGGGCAGATACGCAGTATTTT.

V gene TRBV7-9 combines with J gene TRBJ2-7; 9 bases agree with TRBD1. With 1 base clipped from V and 6 bases from J, the junction kept 4 bases outside the gene matches. Germline assignment: CDR1 SEHNR and CDR2 FQNEAQ (reference sequence). CDR3 length: 14 amino acids. The CDR3 DNA reads as TGTGCCAGCAGCTTAGACAGGGGGCGGGTCGAGCAGTACTTC. Its translation: CASSLDRGRVEQYF.

The chain recombines TRBV6-1 with TRBJ2-1; 7 nucleotides line up with TRBD1. The CDR3 is 15 residues long. The V segment lost 2 bases and the J segment 9 bases; nucleotides outside the gene matches: 10. CDR1 MNHNS and CDR2 SASEGT come from the germline V gene. Written as DNA, the CDR3 is TGTGCCAGCAGTGAAATGTACAGGGGAAGGGGTGAGCAGTTCTTC. Amino acids: CASSEMYRGRGEQFF.

This clone was found once. This chain uses TRBV5-1 with TRBJ1-2; 7 bases agree with TRBD1. Trimming took 0 bases from V and 8 from J; bases not matched to a gene: 1. Germline V gene sequence: CDR1 SGHRS, CDR2 YFSETQ. This CDR3 contains 12 residues. CDR3 nucleotide sequence: TGCGCCAGCAGCTTGGGGACAGGCGGCTACACCTTC. This codes for CASSLGTGGYTF.

The rearrangement links TRBV4-1 to TRBJ1-2; weak D call: TRBD1 (5 bases). The germline gives CDR1 MGHRA, CDR2 YSYEKL. Deletions cut 1 base from V and 6 bases from J, with 9 bases between. The CDR3 consists of 13 residues. The CDR3 sequence is CASSQVGADGYTF. CDR3 nucleotides: TGCGCCAGCAGCCAAGTTGGGGCTGATGGCTACACCTTC.

A few counts support this clone. CDR3 in amino acids: CASSRTSGVYNEQFF. The DNA for the CDR3 is TGTGCCAGCAGTCGTACTAGCGGAGTCTACAATGAGCAGTTCTTC. V is TRBV7-4 and J is TRBJ2-1; TRBD2 agrees at 8 bases. CDR1 and CDR2 (germline): SGHVT, SQSDAQ. V dropped 6 bases and J dropped 3; count of bases not matched to a gene: 7. This CDR3 is built from 15 residues.

The rearrangement uses TRBV7-8 and TRBJ1-5; D unclear. The V and J ends lost 3 bases and 0 bases respectively, with 9 bases between them. This CDR3 contains 15 residues. CDR1 and CDR2 (germline): SGHVS, FQNEAQ. The CDR3 is CASSFAANSNQPQHF. The CDR3 region has the DNA TGTGCCAGCAGCTTTGCGGCGAATAGCAATCAGCCCCAGCATTTT.

This chain uses TRBV7-2 with TRBJ2-2; maybe TRBD1 (6 bases). CDR3 length equals 15 residues. Germline V gene lookup returns CDR1 SGHTA and CDR2 FQGNSA. Trimming took off 3 bases at V and 5 bases at J, with 13 bases between the two ends. CDR3 DNA: TGTGCCAGCAGCTTGCTCAGGGGTGGAACCGGGGAGCTGTTTTTT. Translation gives CASSLLRGGTGELFF.

The rearrangement links TRBV7-2 to TRBJ2-2, with TRBD1 matching 8 bases. The V gene end was trimmed by 2 bases and the J gene end by 3 bases; junction bases not matched to a gene: 5. CDR3 length: 16 amino acids. The germline V gene has CDR1 SGHTA and CDR2 FQGNSA. The CDR3 region has the DNA TGTGCCAGCAGCTTACCAGGGGGCGTATACACCGGGGAGCTGTTTTTT. This sequence encodes CASSLPGGVYTGELFF.

This clone was recorded once. The chain joins TRBV21-1 to TRBJ2-7; TRBD2, the table's D call, lacks a check against the DNA. TRBV21-1 corresponds to a pseudogene. The CDR3 runs 14 residues. CDR3 in amino acids: CASSNVPSTYEQYF. The CDR3 coding sequence is TGTGCCAGCAGCAATGTGCCTAGCACCTACGAGCAGTACTTC.

The chain recombines TRBV10-3 with TRBJ2-7, with 10 bases aligning to TRBD1. Looked up from germline, CDR1 is ENHRY and CDR2 is SYGVKD. The ends lost 7 bases at V and 0 bases at J; junction bases unmatched: 9. This CDR3 region has 16 residues. The CDR3 is CAINQQGQGSSYEQYF. The CDR3 region has the DNA TGTGCCATCAATCAACAGGGACAGGGGAGCTCCTACGAGCAGTACTTC.

The V call is TRBV29-1, the J call TRBJ2-5, with TRBD1 identical over 7 bases. V gave up 3 bases and J gave up 4 bases; unmatched junction bases: 2. The germline gives CDR1 SQVTM, CDR2 ANQGSEA. The CDR3 spans 12 residues. This CDR3 is CSVDRGTETQYF. The CDR3 DNA sequence: TGCAGCGTTGACAGGGGGACAGAGACCCAGTACTTC. Full variable domain (rest looked up from reference TRBV29-1 and TRBJ2-5): SAVISQKPSRDICQRGTSLTIQCQVDSQVTMMFWYRQQPGQSLTLIATANQGSEATYESGFVIDKFPISRPNLTFSTLTVSNMSPEDSSIYLCSVDRGTETQYFGPGTRLLVL.

With regard to this clone: Relative to the germline gene, one junction end is altered; a read error may explain this. Other DNA sequences in the sample encode the same CDR3. The chain combines TRBV19 with TRBJ1-1, with no clear D. The CDR3 covers 14 residues. From germline, CDR1 is LNHDA and CDR2 SQIVND (reference sequence). This chain's CDR3 is CASSLEGWNTEAFF. The DNA of the CDR3 is TGTGCCAGTAGTTTGGAGGGTTGGAACACTGAAGCCTTCTTT.

The chain links TRBV6-5 to TRBJ1-6; 8 bases are a match to TRBD1. Losses at the gene ends were 7 bases for V and 5 bases for J; bases not matched to a gene: 7. The length of the CDR3 is 15 residues. Germline CDR1 and CDR2: MNHEY and SVGAGI. CDR3 amino acids: CASTLETGDNSPLHF. In DNA, the CDR3 is TGTGCCAGCACTTTAGAGACAGGGGATAATTCACCCCTCCACTTT.